This is a list of T cell receptor beta chains from one sample in a study of cytomegalovirus exposure and HLA in healthy donors. Repertoires were generated with immunoSEQ multiplex PCR, while TCRdb's copy carries only in-frame clones and drops some. Among about 200,000 clones listed, 82% were seen once. Sequenced material: PBMCs. The source is a boy aged 2 to 9 in good health and CMV-seronegative. The CDR3 runs from the conserved cysteine through the conserved F or W. Fields, in order: V gene, D gene, clone size, J gene, CDR3 protein, CDR3 DNA. D genes are given only for firm matches. Clone size appears in some rows only: once, few, many, or a class for an expanded clone.

V gene: TRBV9; D gene: TRBD2; clone size: .; J gene: TRBJ2-3; CDR3 protein: CASSSGAGGVDTQYF; CDR3 DNA: TGTGCCAGCAGCTCCGGGGCGGGGGGGGTAGATACGCAGTATTTT
V gene: TRBV20-1; D gene: .; clone size: .; J gene: TRBJ2-1; CDR3 protein: CSATQGYEQFF; CDR3 DNA: TGCAGTGCTACCCAGGGCTATGAGCAGTTCTTC
V gene: TRBV27; D gene: .; clone size: few; J gene: TRBJ1-4; CDR3 protein: CASSYRGEKLFF; CDR3 DNA: TGTGCCAGCAGTTATCGGGGTGAAAAACTGTTTTTT
V gene: TRBV19; D gene: .; clone size: .; J gene: TRBJ2-1; CDR3 protein: CASSIYTGNEQFF; CDR3 DNA: TGTGCCAGTAGTATATATACGGGGAATGAGCAGTTCTTC
V gene: TRBV18; D gene: TRBD1; clone size: .; J gene: TRBJ1-2; CDR3 protein: CASSTDRDGGYTF; CDR3 DNA: TGTGCCAGCTCAACGGACAGGGACGGCGGCTACACCTTC
V gene: TRBV4-2; D gene: TRBD1; clone size: .; J gene: TRBJ1-1; CDR3 protein: CASSQETGGHLNTEAFF; CDR3 DNA: TGTGCCAGCAGCCAAGAAACAGGGGGACACTTGAACACTGAAGCTTTCTTT
V gene: TRBV27; D gene: TRBD1; clone size: few; J gene: TRBJ2-2; CDR3 protein: CASSLHRGRSGELFF; CDR3 DNA: TGTGCCAGCAGTTTACACAGGGGGCGATCAGGGGAGCTGTTTTTT
V gene: TRBV18; D gene: .; clone size: .; J gene: TRBJ1-3; CDR3 protein: CASSLVGTAGNTIYF; CDR3 DNA: TGTGCCAGCTCACTGGTCGGAACAGCTGGAAACACCATATATTTT
V gene: TRBV4-2; D gene: .; clone size: .; J gene: TRBJ2-7; CDR3 protein: CASSQVYRGSYEQYF; CDR3 DNA: TGTGCCAGCAGCCAAGTCTATCGGGGCTCCTACGAGCAGTACTTC
V gene: TRBV7-6; D gene: TRBD2; clone size: .; J gene: TRBJ2-5; CDR3 protein: CASSLSRTSGGRQETQYF; CDR3 DNA: TGTGCCAGCAGCCTTTCCAGGACTAGCGGGGGGAGACAAGAGACCCAGTACTTC
V gene: TRBV7-9; D gene: .; clone size: .; J gene: TRBJ1-1; CDR3 protein: CATAEGNTEAFF; CDR3 DNA: TGTGCCACCGCGGAGGGGAACACTGAAGCTTTCTTT
V gene: TRBV4-3; D gene: .; clone size: few; J gene: TRBJ1-2; CDR3 protein: CASSQTSAAYGYTF; CDR3 DNA: TGCGCCAGCAGCCAAACATCAGCGGCCTATGGCTACACCTTC
V gene: TRBV4-2; D gene: .; clone size: .; J gene: TRBJ1-5; CDR3 protein: CASSHPANSAHSDQPQHF; CDR3 DNA: TGTGCCAGCAGCCACCCGGCAAACAGTGCCCATAGCGACCAGCCCCAGCATTTT
V gene: TRBV27; D gene: TRBD2; clone size: .; J gene: TRBJ2-3; CDR3 protein: CASRGGGTSGGYSSTDTQYF; CDR3 DNA: TGTGCCAGCAGAGGCGGGGGGACTAGCGGGGGGTACTCTAGCACAGATACGCAGTATTTT
V gene: TRBV5-4; D gene: TRBD1; clone size: .; J gene: TRBJ1-6; CDR3 protein: CASSPSQGGGSPLHF; CDR3 DNA: TGTGCCAGCAGCCCTTCACAGGGGGGGGGTTCACCCCTCCACTTT
V gene: TRBV5-1; D gene: TRBD2; clone size: once; J gene: TRBJ2-1; CDR3 protein: CASSFSGGINEQFF; CDR3 DNA: TGCGCCAGCAGCTTCAGCGGGGGGATCAATGAGCAGTTCTTC
V gene: TRBV4-3; D gene: .; clone size: .; J gene: TRBJ1-2; CDR3 protein: CASSQHQGGYTF; CDR3 DNA: TGCGCCAGCAGCCAGCACCAGGGAGGCTACACCTTC
V gene: TRBV7-8; D gene: TRBD1; clone size: few; J gene: TRBJ1-6; CDR3 protein: CASSWRTGQGVWSPLHF; CDR3 DNA: TGTGCCAGCAGTTGGCGAACCGGACAGGGCGTTTGGTCACCCCTCCACTTT
V gene: TRBV5-1; D gene: TRBD1; clone size: .; J gene: TRBJ1-2; CDR3 protein: CASSPAPSRTGEVGYTF; CDR3 DNA: TGCGCCAGCAGCCCCGCCCCATCTAGGACAGGGGAAGTTGGCTACACCTTC
V gene: TRBV7-8; D gene: TRBD2; clone size: .; J gene: TRBJ2-3; CDR3 protein: CASSSSGGHTDTQYF; CDR3 DNA: TGTGCCAGCAGCAGTAGCGGGGGGCACACAGATACGCAGTATTTT